A single T cell receptor beta chain is shown here with its context. What it recognizes is unknown. These data originate in a study of Ad26.COV2.S vaccination and SARS-CoV-2 variants. Study details: Sample donor was a member of the COV1001 Ad26.COV2.S trial arm. Ad26.COV2.S given intramuscularly, once or twice 56 days apart. Study-level results: Once vaccination had occurred, spike-specific CD8+ and CD4+ T cell responses reportedly showed substantial breadth.

The CDR3 is 15 amino acids. The V gene end was trimmed by 1 base and the J gene end by 4 bases; junction bases not matched to a gene: 4. Germline CDR1 is SGHTA and CDR2 is FQGNSA. The treatment is: about 20 received Ad26.COV2.S at low or high dose, single or two shots; 5 received placebo; per-sample allocation not given. Specimen acquisition occurred on day 63 following the initial vaccine or placebo injection. This adult donor, from Boston, was 18-55 years old. Generated by immunoSEQ multiplex PCR, the TCRdb table keeps only in-frame clones and is missing some. The data show some 400,000 clones, 75% to 90% seen once.

The TCR was taken from a person aged 18-60 years who received the Ad26.COV2.S COVID-19 vaccine or a placebo. This sequence joins TRBV7-2 and TRBJ1-2; TRBD1 agrees at 9 bases. Sequencing was performed on peripheral blood, taken in a trial of Ad26.COV2.S vaccine versus placebo. Written as DNA, the CDR3 is TGTGCCAGCAGCTTAGATGGGACAGGGATCTATGGCTACACCTTC. Its protein product is CASSLDGTGIYGYTF.